Listed below are T cell receptor beta chains from one sample, sequenced in a study of blood T cell repertoires in COVID-19. Profiling relied on immunoSEQ multiplex PCR, and the TCRdb table lists in-frame clones only, not all of them. The repertoire holds around 64,000 clones, with approximately 84% as singletons. Material for sequencing was peripheral blood. The receptors come from a man between 45 and 60 years old with active COVID-19. CDR3s include the opening cysteine and the closing phenylalanine or tryptophan. The order of the fields is V gene, D gene, clone size, J gene, CDR3 DNA, CDR3 protein. The D gene is left open where the match is weak. The size field is filled for only some rows; it gives once, few, many or a size class.

TRBV27	NA	NA	TRBJ1-6	TGTGCCAGCACCTACACGACAGTTAATTCACCCCTCCACTTT	CASTYTTVNSPLHF
TRBV11-2	TRBD2	NA	TRBJ2-2	TGTGCCAGCAGCAAGCTAGCGGGGGGCACCGGGGAGCTGTTTTTT	CASSKLAGGTGELFF
TRBV7-2	TRBD1	NA	TRBJ2-1	TGTGCCAGCAGCTCCGGACAGGTCTACAATGAGCAGTTCTTC	CASSSGQVYNEQFF
TRBV5-1	NA	NA	TRBJ1-3	TGCGCCAGCACAGAGGGGGTATCTGGAAACACCATATATTTT	CASTEGVSGNTIYF
TRBV2	TRBD1	NA	TRBJ2-4	TGTGCCAGCAGAGAAGGGGGCTTAGCCAAAAACATTCAGTACTTC	CASREGGLAKNIQYF
TRBV28	TRBD1	once	TRBJ2-7	TGTGCCAGCAGTACCGGGACAGGGAGCTACGAGCAGTACTTC	CASSTGTGSYEQYF
TRBV10-3	NA	NA	TRBJ1-2	TGTGCCACCCTGGGGGGTGGCTACACCTTC	CATLGGGYTF
TRBV18	TRBD1	NA	TRBJ2-7	TGTGCCAGCTCATCTCCGGGACAGGCTATTTACGAGCAGTACTTC	CASSSPGQAIYEQYF
TRBV15	NA	NA	TRBJ2-5	TGTGCCACCAGCAGAGCCCCATCAGAGACCCAGTACTTC	CATSRAPSETQYF
TRBV24-1	TRBD1	NA	TRBJ2-1	TGTGCCACCAGTGATTTTGTACGGACAGGGGACAATGAGCAGTTCTTC	CATSDFVRTGDNEQFF
TRBV2	NA	NA	TRBJ1-5	TGTGCCAGCAGGACCAGGGAGGGCTACAATCAGCCCCAGCATTTT	CASRTREGYNQPQHF
TRBV18	TRBD1	NA	TRBJ1-1	TGTGCCAGCTCACCACCGGACAGGGGGAAAAGGGCTGAAGCTTTCTTT	CASSPPDRGKRAEAFF
TRBV6-6	NA	few	TRBJ2-7	TGTGCCAGCCGGTCGGCGGGCCAGAAAGGCGAGCAGTACTTC	CASRSAGQKGEQYF
TRBV11-3	TRBD2	NA	TRBJ2-1	TGTGCCAGCAGCTTGGGGAGCGGGGACTACAATGAGCAGTTCTTC	CASSLGSGDYNEQFF
TRBV11-3	TRBD1	NA	TRBJ2-1	TGTGCCAGCAGCTCACGGACAGGGGTCAATGAGCAGTTCTTC	CASSSRTGVNEQFF
TRBV18	NA	NA	TRBJ2-1	TGTGCCAGCTCACCACCGAAGGGTCAGGGGCGCAACAATGAGCAGTTCTTC	CASSPPKGQGRNNEQFF
TRBV4-1	TRBD1	NA	TRBJ2-7	TGCGCCAGCAGCCCATCGGGACAGGACTACGAGCAGTACTTC	CASSPSGQDYEQYF
TRBV7-9	NA	NA	TRBJ1-1	TGTGCCAGCAGCTCAGCCCAGGGGTCAAACACTGAAGCTTTCTTT	CASSSAQGSNTEAFF
TRBV27	NA	NA	TRBJ2-2	TGTGCCAGCAGTTTGTGGGCAGTCACCGGGGAGCTGTTTTTT	CASSLWAVTGELFF
TRBV6-1	NA	few	TRBJ1-5	TGTGCCAGCAGTGAAAGCGTCCTTAGCAATCAGCCCCAGCATTTT	CASSESVLSNQPQHF
TRBV11-2	NA	NA	TRBJ2-1	TGTGCCAGCAGCTTACGGCAGGGTCGGAACAATGAGCAGTTCTTC	CASSLRQGRNNEQFF
TRBV21-1	NA	NA	TRBJ2-7	TGTGCCAGCAGCAAAGCTGAGGTCTCCTACGAGCAGTACTTC	CASSKAEVSYEQYF
TRBV11-2	NA	NA	TRBJ1-1	TGTGCCAGCAGCACCCAAGACATCCTTGGGACTGAAGCTTTCTTT	CASSTQDILGTEAFF
TRBV11-2	NA	NA	TRBJ2-1	TGTGCCAGCAGCCCAGGGACTCTTTACAATGAGCAGTTCTTC	CASSPGTLYNEQFF
TRBV11-2	NA	NA	TRBJ2-3	TGTGCCAGCAGGTCCCCGGGACAGCAGTATTTT	CASRSPGQQYF
TRBV29-1	TRBD1	NA	TRBJ2-2	TGCAGCGCGCGGGACAGGGATCGAACCGGGGAGCTGTTTTTT	CSARDRDRTGELFF
TRBV2	NA	NA	TRBJ1-3	TGTGCCAGCAGCTTAGGACAGCATGGAAACACCATATATTTT	CASSLGQHGNTIYF
TRBV6-1	TRBD1	once	TRBJ2-3	TGTGCCAGCAGTGAAAGGACAGGCGCCGCGGATACGCAGTATTTT	CASSERTGAADTQYF
TRBV28	NA	NA	TRBJ1-1	TGTGCCAGCAGTCCCCCACAGAGACCGAACACTGAAGCTTTCTTT	CASSPPQRPNTEAFF
TRBV5-4	TRBD1	NA	TRBJ2-5	TGTGCCAGCAGCTTAGGGGACAGGGTGTCCCAGTACTTC	CASSLGDRVSQYF
TRBV29-1	TRBD1	NA	TRBJ1-1	TGCAGCGTTGTGACAGGGAGCACTGAAGCTTTCTTT	CSVVTGSTEAFF
TRBV11-2	NA	NA	TRBJ2-7	TGTGCCAGCAGCCCGTCAGGGGAGCTCGACGAGCAGTACTTC	CASSPSGELDEQYF
TRBV7-3	TRBD2	NA	TRBJ2-1	TGTGCCAGCAGCTTGGGCCAGCGGGAGCTCTCCTACAATGAGCAGTTCTTC	CASSLGQRELSYNEQFF
TRBV5-1	TRBD2	NA	TRBJ2-2	TGCGCCAGCACCCGGTCCCCTAGCGGGGGGAACACCGGGGAGCTGTTTTTT	CASTRSPSGGNTGELFF
TRBV5-3	TRBD2	few	TRBJ2-7	TGTGCCAGAAGCTTCGGCGGGAGGGCCTACGAGCAGTACTTC	CARSFGGRAYEQYF
TRBV21-1	NA	NA	TRBJ1-6	TGTGCCAGCAGCAAACCCCCGGGGTATGGATCACCCCTCCACTTT	CASSKPPGYGSPLHF
TRBV3-1/TRBV3-2	NA	NA	TRBJ2-5	TGTGCCAGCAGCCCCCCGGGGAGCCTGGGGAAGACCCAGTACTTC	CASSPPGSLGKTQYF
TRBV27	NA	NA	TRBJ2-2	TGTGCCAGCAGCCCCTCCTTAGCGGTTGGAAACACCGGGGAGCTGTTTTTT	CASSPSLAVGNTGELFF
TRBV12-2	NA	NA	TRBJ1-4	TGTGCAAGTCGCAGCGACAGGTTCCATAGTCTTGCAACTAATGAAAAACTGTTTTTT	CASRSDRFHSLATNEKLFF
TRBV19	TRBD2	once	TRBJ2-1	TGTGCCAGTAGTATGCCCCTGGCTAGCGGGGAATACAATGAGCAGTTCTTC	CASSMPLASGEYNEQFF
TRBV29-1	TRBD1	NA	TRBJ1-2	TGCAGCGTCTCGCTATACCTTACAGGGGAGTATGGCTACACCTTC	CSVSLYLTGEYGYTF
TRBV5-6	TRBD1	NA	TRBJ2-7	TGTGCCAGCAGGGTTACAGGGGACGGTACCTCCTTC	CASRVTGDGTSF
TRBV4-2	NA	NA	TRBJ2-1	TGTGCCAGCAGCCAAGGGGCGGAGGATAATGAGCAGTTCTTC	CASSQGAEDNEQFF
TRBV5-1	TRBD2	NA	TRBJ2-3	TGCGCCAGCAGACTTAGCGGGGGGGCCGCAGATACGCAGTATTTT	CASRLSGGAADTQYF
TRBV6-2/TRBV6-3	NA	NA	TRBJ2-3	TGTGCCAGCAGTCTAACTAGTTTCTCAGATACGCAGTATTTT	CASSLTSFSDTQYF
TRBV5-5	TRBD1	few	TRBJ1-4	TGTGCCAGCAGCCCGTCGACAGGGGGTGATGAAAAACTGTTTTTT	CASSPSTGGDEKLFF
TRBV4-2	TRBD2	NA	TRBJ2-2	TGTGCCAGCAGCCAAGATACGTGGAGGGAGGGCACCGGGGAGCTGTTTTTT	CASSQDTWREGTGELFF
TRBV7-9	TRBD2	NA	TRBJ2-5	TGTGCCAGCAGCTTAGAGTCGCGGGGGGTTCAAGAGACCCAGTACTTC	CASSLESRGVQETQYF
TRBV3-1/TRBV3-2	TRBD1	NA	TRBJ1-1	TGTGCCAGCAGACCCAGACAGGGCCGTGGGGCTTTCTTT	CASRPRQGRGAFF
TRBV28	NA	NA	TRBJ1-2	TGTGCCAGCAGAAAAGGAGCGACTAACTATGGCTACACCTTC	CASRKGATNYGYTF
TRBV6-2/TRBV6-3	NA	NA	TRBJ2-2	TGTGCCAGCAGTTCCACTAGTTCTGGGGAGCTGTTTTTT	CASSSTSSGELFF
TRBV9	TRBD2	NA	TRBJ2-5	TGTGCCAGCAGCACGCAACCCGGGACTAGCGAGCCACAAGAGACCCAGTACTTC	CASSTQPGTSEPQETQYF
TRBV9	NA	NA	TRBJ2-2	TGTGCCAGCAGCGTAGTCGGGGGAGCCGGGGAGCTGTTTTTT	CASSVVGGAGELFF
TRBV6-5	TRBD2	NA	TRBJ2-7	TGTGCCAGCAGTTCCGCCGGGCGGGGGACTTCCTACGAGCAGTACTTC	CASSSAGRGTSYEQYF
TRBV7-9	TRBD1	NA	TRBJ2-7	TGTGCAGTGAGGGGGCAACCCACCAACGAGCAGTACTTC	CAVRGQPTNEQYF
TRBV3-1/TRBV3-2	TRBD2	few	TRBJ2-7	TGTGCCAGCAGCCACCTTGCTCCGGGACTAGCGGGATTAAACCCCTCCTACGAGCAGTACTTC	CASSHLAPGLAGLNPSYEQYF
TRBV2	NA	NA	TRBJ2-3	TGTGCCAGCAGTGTCCTTTCGCGGGAAAGTGATACGCAGTATTTT	CASSVLSRESDTQYF
TRBV19	NA	NA	TRBJ1-6	TGTGCCAGTAGTCGGGGTAATAATTCACCCCTCCACTTT	CASSRGNNSPLHF
TRBV7-2	TRBD1	NA	TRBJ2-7	TGTGCCAGCAGCAAGGGGACAGCCACCTACGAGCAGTACTTC	CASSKGTATYEQYF
TRBV27	TRBD2	NA	TRBJ2-1	TGTGCCAGCAGTAGACTAGCGGGAGAGGATGAGCAGTTCTTC	CASSRLAGEDEQFF